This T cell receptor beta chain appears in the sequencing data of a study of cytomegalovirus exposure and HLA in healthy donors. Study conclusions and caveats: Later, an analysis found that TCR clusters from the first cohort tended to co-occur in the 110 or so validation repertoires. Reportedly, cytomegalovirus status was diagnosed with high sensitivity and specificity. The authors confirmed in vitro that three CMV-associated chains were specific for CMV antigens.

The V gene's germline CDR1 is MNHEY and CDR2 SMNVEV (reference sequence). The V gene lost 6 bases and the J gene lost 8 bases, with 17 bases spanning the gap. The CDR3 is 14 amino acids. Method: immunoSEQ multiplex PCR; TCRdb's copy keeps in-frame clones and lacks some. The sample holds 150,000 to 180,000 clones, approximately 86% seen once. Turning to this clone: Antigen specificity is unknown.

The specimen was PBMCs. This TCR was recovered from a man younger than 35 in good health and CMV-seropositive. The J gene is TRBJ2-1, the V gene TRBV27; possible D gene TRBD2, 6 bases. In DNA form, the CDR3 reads TGTGCCAGCAGCCGAAAAGGCGGGATCCATGAGCAGTTCTTC. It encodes CASSRKGGIHEQFF.